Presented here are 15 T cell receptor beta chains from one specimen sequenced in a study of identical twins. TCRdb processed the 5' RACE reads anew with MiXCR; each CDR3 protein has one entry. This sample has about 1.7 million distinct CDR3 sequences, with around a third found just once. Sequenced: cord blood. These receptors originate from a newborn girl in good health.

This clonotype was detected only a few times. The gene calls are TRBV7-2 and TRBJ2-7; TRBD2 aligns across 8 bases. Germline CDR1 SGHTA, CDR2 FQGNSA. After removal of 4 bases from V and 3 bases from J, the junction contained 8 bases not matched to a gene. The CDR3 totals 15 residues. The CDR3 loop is CASSSHASGGYEQYF. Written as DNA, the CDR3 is TGTGCCAGCAGCTCTCACGCCAGCGGGGGCTACGAGCAGTACTTC. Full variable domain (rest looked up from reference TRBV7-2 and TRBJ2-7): GAGVSQSPSNKVTEKGKDVELRCDPISGHTALYWYRQSLGQGLEFLIYFQGNSAPDKSGLPSDRFSAERTGGSVSTLTIQRTQQEDSAVYLCASSSHASGGYEQYFGPGTRLTVT.

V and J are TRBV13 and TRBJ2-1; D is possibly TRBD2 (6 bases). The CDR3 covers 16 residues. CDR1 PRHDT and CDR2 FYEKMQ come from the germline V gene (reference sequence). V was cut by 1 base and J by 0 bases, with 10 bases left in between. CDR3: CASSLETGVSYNEQFF. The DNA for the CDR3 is TGTGCCAGCAGCTTAGAAACGGGAGTCTCCTACAATGAGCAGTTCTTC.

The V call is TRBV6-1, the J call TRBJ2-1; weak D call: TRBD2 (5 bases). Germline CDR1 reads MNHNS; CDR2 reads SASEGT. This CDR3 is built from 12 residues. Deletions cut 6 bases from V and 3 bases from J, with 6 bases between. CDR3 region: CASSGIYNEQFF. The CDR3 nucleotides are TGTGCCAGCAGCGGGATCTACAATGAGCAGTTCTTC.

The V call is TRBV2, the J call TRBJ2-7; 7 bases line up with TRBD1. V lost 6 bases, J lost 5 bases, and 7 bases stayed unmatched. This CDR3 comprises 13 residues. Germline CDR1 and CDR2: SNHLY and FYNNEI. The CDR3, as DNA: TGTGCCAGCAGGCATACCGGACAGGACGAGCAGTACTTC. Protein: CASRHTGQDEQYF.

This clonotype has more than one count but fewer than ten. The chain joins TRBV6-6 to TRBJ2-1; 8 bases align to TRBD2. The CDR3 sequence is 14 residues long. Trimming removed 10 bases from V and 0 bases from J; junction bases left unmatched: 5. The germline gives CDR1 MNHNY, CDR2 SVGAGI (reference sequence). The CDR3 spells CATKRGSSYNEQFF. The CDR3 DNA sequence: TGTGCCACCAAGCGGGGGAGCTCCTACAATGAGCAGTTCTTC.

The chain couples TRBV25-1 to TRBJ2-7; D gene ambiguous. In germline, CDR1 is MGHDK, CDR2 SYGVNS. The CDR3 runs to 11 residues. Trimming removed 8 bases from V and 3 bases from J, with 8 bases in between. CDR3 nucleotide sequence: TGTGCCAGCCGCCAGTTCTACGAGCAGTACTTC. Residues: CASRQFYEQYF.

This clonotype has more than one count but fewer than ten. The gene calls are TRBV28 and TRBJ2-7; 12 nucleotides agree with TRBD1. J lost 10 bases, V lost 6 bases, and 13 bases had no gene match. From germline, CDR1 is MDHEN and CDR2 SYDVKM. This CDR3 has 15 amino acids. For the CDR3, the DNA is TGTGCCAGCAGGACGGGACAGGGGGCTTATGTCGGTCAGTACTTC. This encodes CASRTGQGAYVGQYF.

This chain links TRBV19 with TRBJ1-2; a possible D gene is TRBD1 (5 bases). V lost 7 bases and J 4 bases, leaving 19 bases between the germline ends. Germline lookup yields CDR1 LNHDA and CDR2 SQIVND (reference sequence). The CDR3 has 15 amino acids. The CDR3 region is CASNQPGRRIYGYTF. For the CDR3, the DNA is TGTGCCAGTAACCAACCGGGACGGCGGATCTATGGCTACACCTTC.

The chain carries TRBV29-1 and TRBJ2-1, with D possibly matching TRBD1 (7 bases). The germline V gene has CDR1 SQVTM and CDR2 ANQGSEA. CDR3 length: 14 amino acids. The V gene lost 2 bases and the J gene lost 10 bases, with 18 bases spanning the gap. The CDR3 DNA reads TGCAGCGTTGAAACCAGGGGGGAACTGAACGAGCAGTTCTTC. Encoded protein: CSVETRGELNEQFF.

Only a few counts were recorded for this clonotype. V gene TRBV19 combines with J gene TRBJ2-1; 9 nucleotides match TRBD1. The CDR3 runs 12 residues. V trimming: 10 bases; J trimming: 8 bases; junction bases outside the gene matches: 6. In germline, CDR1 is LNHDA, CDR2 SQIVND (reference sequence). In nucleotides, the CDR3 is TGTGCCACCATGGACAGGGGCTATGAGCAGTTCTTC. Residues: CATMDRGYEQFF.

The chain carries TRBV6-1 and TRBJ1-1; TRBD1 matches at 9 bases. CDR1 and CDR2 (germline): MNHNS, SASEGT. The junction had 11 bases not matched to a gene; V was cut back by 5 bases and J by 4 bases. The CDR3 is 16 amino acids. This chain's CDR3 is CASSPSGQGAGTEAFF. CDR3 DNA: TGTGCCAGCAGTCCATCGGGACAGGGCGCGGGCACTGAAGCTTTCTTT.

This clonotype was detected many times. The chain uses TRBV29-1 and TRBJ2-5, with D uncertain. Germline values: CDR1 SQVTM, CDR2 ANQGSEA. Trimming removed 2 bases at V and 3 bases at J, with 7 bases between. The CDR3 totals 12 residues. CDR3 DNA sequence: TGCAGCGTTGAACAACAAGAAGAGACCCAGTACTTC. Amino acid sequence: CSVEQQEETQYF.

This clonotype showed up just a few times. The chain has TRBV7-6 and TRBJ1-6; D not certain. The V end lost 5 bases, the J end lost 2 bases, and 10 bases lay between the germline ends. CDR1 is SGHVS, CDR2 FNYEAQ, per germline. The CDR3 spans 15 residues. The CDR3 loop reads CASSPGFAYNSPLHF. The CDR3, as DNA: TGTGCCAGCAGCCCGGGATTCGCCTATAATTCACCCCTCCACTTT.

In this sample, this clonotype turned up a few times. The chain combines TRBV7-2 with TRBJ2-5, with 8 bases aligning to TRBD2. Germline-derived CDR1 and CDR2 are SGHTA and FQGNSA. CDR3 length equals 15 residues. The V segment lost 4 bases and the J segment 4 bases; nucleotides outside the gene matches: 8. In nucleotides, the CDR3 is TGTGCCAGCAGCTGGGCGGGGGGAGGTGGAGAGACCCAGTACTTC. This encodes CASSWAGGGGETQYF.

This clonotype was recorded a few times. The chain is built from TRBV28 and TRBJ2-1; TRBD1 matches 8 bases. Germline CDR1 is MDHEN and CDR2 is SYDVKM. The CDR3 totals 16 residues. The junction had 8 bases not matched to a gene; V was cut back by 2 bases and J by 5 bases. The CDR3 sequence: CASSLTTGTGHNEQFF. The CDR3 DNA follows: TGTGCCAGCAGTTTAACCACCGGGACAGGCCACAATGAGCAGTTCTTC. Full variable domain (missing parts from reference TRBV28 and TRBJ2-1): DVKVTQSSRYLVKRTGEKVFLECVQDMDHENMFWYRQDPGLGLRLIYFSYDVKMKEKGDIPEGYSVSREKKERFSLILESASTNQTSMYLCASSLTTGTGHNEQFFGPGTRLTVL.